The 30 T cell receptor beta chains given below trace back to one sample, sequenced in a study of blood T cell repertoires in COVID-19. The repertoire was sequenced with immunoSEQ multiplex PCR; TCRdb's copy has only in-frame clones and lacks some. The data contain about 140,000 clones, 88% of them singletons. The specimen sequenced was peripheral blood. The receptors shown here come from a man between 60 and 70 years old with active or convalescent COVID-19.

The gene calls are TRBV27 and TRBJ2-1; TRBD1 aligns across 7 bases. V shed 4 bases and J 6 bases; nucleotides not matched to a gene: 3. This CDR3 spans 13 amino acids. Germline V lookup: CDR1 MNHEY, CDR2 SMNVEV (reference sequence). The CDR3 DNA follows: TGTGCCAGCAGTTGGGACAGACTCAATGAGCAGTTCTTC. Its protein product is CASSWDRLNEQFF.

The chain couples TRBV7-2 to TRBJ2-4; TRBD2 matches 8 bases. Trimming at V came to 5 bases and at J to 7 bases, leaving 7 bases not matched to a gene. The CDR3 consists of 14 residues. Germline V gene lookup returns CDR1 SGHTA and CDR2 FQGNSA. The CDR3 bases are TGTGCCAGCAGCGGCCGGGAGGGGGTGAACATTCAGTACTTC. Translating it yields CASSGREGVNIQYF.

The chain recombines TRBV6-2 or TRBV6-3 with TRBJ2-3; D gene uncertain. Germline V lookup: CDR1 MNHEY, CDR2 SVGEGT. There are 11 residues in the CDR3. The V end was cut by 6 bases, the J end by 4 bases, with 5 bases between. The chain's CDR3 is CASSTADTQYF. CDR3 in DNA: TGTGCCAGCAGCACAGCAGATACGCAGTATTTT.

The V gene is TRBV2, the J gene TRBJ1-2; maybe TRBD1 (6 bases). In germline, CDR1 is SNHLY, CDR2 FYNNEI. Trimming took 5 bases from V and 4 from J, leaving 11 bases between them. This CDR3 contains 13 residues. This chain's CDR3 is CASSLTGSYGYTF. CDR3 nucleotide sequence: TGTGCCAGCAGTCTAACAGGGAGCTATGGCTACACCTTC.

CDR3 nucleotides: TGTGCCAGCAGCCAGAGGCGCCAGCGGGCGACGAACACCGGGGAGCTGTTTTTT. Its protein product is CASSQRRQRATNTGELFF. V is TRBV3-1 (or the pseudogene TRBV3-2) and J is TRBJ2-2; maybe TRBD2 (6 bases). This CDR3 has 18 residues. The V end was cut by 3 bases, the J end by 0 bases, with 17 bases between. The germline gives CDR1 LGHDT, CDR2 YNNKEL (reference sequence).

The chain couples TRBV5-6 to TRBJ1-4, with D perhaps TRBD1 (6 bases). The germline V and J ends were trimmed by 4 bases and 8 bases, with 18 bases remaining between them. The CDR3 is 15 residues long. Germline assignment: CDR1 SGHDT and CDR2 YYEEEE. The CDR3 sequence is CASSERLTGEEKLFF. In DNA, the CDR3 is TGTGCCAGCAGCGAACGGCTGACAGGAGAGGAAAAACTGTTTTTT.

The V and J genes are TRBV6-5 and TRBJ2-1, with 10 bases fitting TRBD1. The CDR3 loop spans 15 amino acids. Germline values: CDR1 MNHEY, CDR2 SVGAGI. With V trimmed by 6 bases and J by 7 bases, 9 bases remained unmatched. Here the CDR3 reads CASSRGTGAGNEQFF. The CDR3 region has the DNA TGTGCCAGCAGCCGCGGGACAGGGGCGGGGAATGAGCAGTTCTTC.

This clone was counted only a few times. This rearrangement joins TRBV15 to TRBJ2-7; 12 bases are shared with TRBD2. The J segment lost 6 bases and the V segment lost 0 bases, leaving 3 bases of the junction unmatched. Germline values: CDR1 LNHNV, CDR2 YYDKDF (reference sequence). The CDR3 sequence is 15 residues long. The CDR3 sequence is CATSRETSGSSEQYF. The CDR3 DNA is TGTGCCACCAGCAGAGAGACTAGCGGGAGCAGCGAGCAGTACTTC.

The J gene is TRBJ2-3, the V gene TRBV19; 8 bases match TRBD2. The germline V gene encodes CDR1 LNHDA and CDR2 SQIVND (reference sequence). Losses at the gene ends were 1 base for V and 3 bases for J; bases not matched to a gene: 9. The CDR3 is 17 amino acids. CDR3 residues: CASSIAGGPWGTDTQYF. CDR3 sequence (DNA): TGTGCCAGTAGTATAGCGGGAGGGCCGTGGGGAACAGATACGCAGTATTTT.

The V call is TRBV18, the J call TRBJ2-2; D possibly corresponds to TRBD1 (5 bases). This CDR3 comprises 15 residues. The V and J ends lost 3 bases and 5 bases respectively, with 13 bases between them. CDR1 and CDR2 from the germline V gene are KGHSH and LQKENI. CDR3 nucleotide sequence: TGTGCCAGCTCACCCCCAGCTGGACAAACCGGGGAGCTGTTTTTT. Translating gives CASSPPAGQTGELFF.

The chain links TRBV6-5 to TRBJ2-2, with D possibly TRBD1 on 6 matching bases. This CDR3 is built from 15 residues. V was trimmed by 9 bases and J by 6 bases, leaving 20 bases between them. From germline, CDR1 is MNHEY and CDR2 SVGAGI. CDR3 loop: CASSRSGQGAGELFF. The CDR3 bases are TGTGCCAGTTCACGTTCGGGACAAGGAGCCGGGGAGCTGTTTTTT.

V usage is TRBV28 and J usage is TRBJ1-1; 7 nucleotides agree with TRBD1. This CDR3 spans 13 amino acids. Germline CDR1 is MDHEN and CDR2 is SYDVKM. With 0 bases clipped from V and 7 bases from J, the junction kept 2 bases outside the gene matches. The CDR3 nucleotides read TGTGCCAGCAGTTTATGGGGACAGCTTGAAGCTTTCTTT. This translates into CASSLWGQLEAFF.

The chain links TRBV15 to TRBJ2-7, with D possibly TRBD1 on 6 matching bases. CDR3 size: 18 residues. Trimming left V 0 bases short and J 3 bases short, with 21 bases between. Looked up from germline, CDR1 is LNHNV and CDR2 is YYDKDF (reference sequence). The CDR3 DNA reads as TGTGCCACCAGCAGAGATCGAGGCAGGGGACGGTCTTACTACGAGCAGTACTTC. This sequence encodes CATSRDRGRGRSYYEQYF.

The chain combines TRBV25-1 with TRBJ2-7, with D uncertain. The CDR3 extends over 12 amino acids. V lost 7 bases, J lost 0 bases, and 7 bases lay in between. Germline CDR1 and CDR2: MGHDK and SYGVNS. CDR3 residues: CASTGSSYEQYF. The CDR3 coding sequence is TGTGCCAGCACGGGTAGCTCCTACGAGCAGTACTTC.

This clone was recorded only once. The chain carries TRBV4-1 and TRBJ2-7; 10 bases are shared with TRBD2. The J segment lost 3 bases and the V segment lost 6 bases, leaving 8 bases of the junction unmatched. CDR3 length: 15 residues. Germline CDR1 and CDR2: MGHRA and YSYEKL. The DNA for the CDR3 is TGCGCCAGCAGTCCCCGACTAGCGGGCGACTACGAGCAGTACTTC. This sequence encodes CASSPRLAGDYEQYF.

The V call is TRBV9, the J call TRBJ2-3; 7 bases map to TRBD2. The J segment lost 0 bases and the V segment lost 3 bases, leaving 4 bases of the junction unmatched. CDR3 size: 15 residues. Germline CDR1 SGDLS, CDR2 YYNGEE. In nucleotides, the CDR3 is TGTGCCAGCAGCGGAACTAGCGCTAGCACAGATACGCAGTATTTT. Residues: CASSGTSASTDTQYF.

V usage is TRBV3-1 (or the pseudogene TRBV3-2) and J usage is TRBJ1-1; D call uncertain. The CDR3 is 14 amino acids. Germline V lookup: CDR1 LGHDT, CDR2 YNNKEL (reference sequence). Trimming pared 1 base from V and 1 base from J, leaving 7 bases between. The CDR3 sequence is CASSQVPRNTEAFF. The CDR3 DNA reads TGTGCCAGCAGCCAAGTTCCCAGGAACACTGAAGCTTTCTTT.

This chain uses TRBV6-5 with TRBJ2-5, with 12 bases matching TRBD2. The germline gives CDR1 MNHEY, CDR2 SVGAGI. The V gene end was trimmed by 8 bases and the J gene end by 5 bases; junction bases not matched to a gene: 9. The CDR3 covers 15 residues. The CDR3 loop is CASLQTSGSAETQYF. The DNA of the CDR3 is TGTGCCAGCCTTCAGACTAGCGGGAGTGCTGAGACCCAGTACTTC.

This rearrangement joins TRBV5-4 to TRBJ2-7, with TRBD2 as a possible D gene (6 bases). CDR3 length: 14 residues. V dropped 5 bases and J dropped 1 base, with 13 bases sitting between them. The germline V gene has CDR1 SGHNT and CDR2 YYREEE (reference sequence). In DNA, the CDR3 is TGTGCCAGCAGAACGGGACTCCTATCCTACGAGCAGTACTTC. Translated: CASRTGLLSYEQYF.

The V call is TRBV6-2 or TRBV6-3, the J call TRBJ2-1; TRBD1 agrees at 8 bases. Germline CDR1 MNHEY, CDR2 SVGEGT. The V segment lost 6 bases and the J segment 7 bases; nucleotides outside the gene matches: 11. CDR3 length equals 15 residues. The CDR3 nucleotides are TGTGCCAGCAGCCACGGGTCAGGGGGCCGAAATGAGCAGTTCTTC. Translating it yields CASSHGSGGRNEQFF.

The rearrangement joins TRBV19 to TRBJ1-1; TRBD1 matches 9 bases. Germline V gene lookup returns CDR1 LNHDA and CDR2 SQIVND (reference sequence). There are 15 residues in the CDR3. V lost 6 bases to trimming and J lost 2 bases; unmatched junction nucleotides: 7. The CDR3 loop reads CASRLPGQGNTEAFF. CDR3 bases: TGTGCCAGTAGACTCCCGGGACAGGGAAACACTGAAGCTTTCTTT.

This clone was counted a few times. The chain recombines TRBV5-6 with TRBJ2-7; D is possibly TRBD2 (5 bases). CDR1 is SGHDT, CDR2 YYEEEE, per germline. This CDR3 is 14 amino acids long. The germline V and J ends were trimmed by 2 bases and 2 bases, with 11 bases remaining between them. In DNA, the CDR3 is TGTGCCAGCAGCTTTGGACGGGGAACCTACGAGCAGTACTTC. Translation gives CASSFGRGTYEQYF.

V usage is TRBV7-9 and J usage is TRBJ2-1; maybe TRBD2 (6 bases). This CDR3 contains 15 residues. Germline V gives CDR1 SEHNR, CDR2 FQNEAQ (reference sequence). V was shortened by 1 base and J by 5 bases, with 12 bases between the two germline ends. The CDR3: CASSLVWTNDNEQFF. The CDR3 region has the DNA TGTGCCAGCAGCTTAGTATGGACTAACGACAATGAGCAGTTCTTC.

The chain combines TRBV7-3 with TRBJ2-1; TRBD2 agrees at 10 bases. The CDR3 runs 16 residues. Per the germline V gene, CDR1 is SGHTA and CDR2 is FQGTGA. J gave up 7 bases and V 5 bases, and 11 bases lay outside the gene matches. The chain's CDR3 is CASSPLSRTSGNEQFF. CDR3 in DNA: TGTGCCAGCAGCCCTCTAAGCAGGACTAGCGGAAATGAGCAGTTCTTC. Full variable domain (outside the CDR3, taken from reference TRBV7-3 and TRBJ2-1): GAGVSQTPSNKVTEKGKYVELRCDPISGHTALYWYRQSLGQGPEFLIYFQGTGAADDSGLPNDRFFAVRPEGSVSTLKIQRTERGDSAVYLCASSPLSRTSGNEQFFGPGTRLTVL.

This rearrangement joins TRBV7-6 to TRBJ2-1; TRBD2 matches at 10 bases. V trimming: 4 bases; J trimming: 7 bases; junction bases outside the gene matches: 16. The germline gives CDR1 SGHVS, CDR2 FNYEAQ. The CDR3 is 18 residues long. Here the CDR3 reads CASSSLAGVSTRGNEQFF. CDR3 DNA: TGTGCCAGCAGCTCTCTAGCGGGAGTGAGCACACGGGGGAATGAGCAGTTCTTC. Looking up the rest from reference TRBV7-6 and TRBJ2-1 gives the full variable domain: GAGVSQSPRYKVTKRGQDVALRCDPISGHVSLYWYRQALGQGPEFLTYFNYEAQQDKSGLPNDRFSAERPEGSISTLTIQRTEQRDSAMYRCASSSLAGVSTRGNEQFFGPGTRLTVL.

CDR3 protein: CASSSQGTETQYF. The CDR3 DNA follows: TGCGCCAGCAGCTCACAGGGGACGGAGACCCAGTACTTC. The genes are TRBV5-1 and TRBJ2-5, with TRBD1 identical over 7 bases. Germline CDR1 reads SGHRS; CDR2 reads YFSETQ. V lost 3 bases and J lost 5; bases outside the gene matches: 4. CDR3 size: 13 residues.

The chain recombines TRBV3-1 (or the pseudogene TRBV3-2) with TRBJ1-2; 7 bases match TRBD1. Looked up from germline, CDR1 is LGHDT and CDR2 is YNNKEL (reference sequence). CDR3 size: 14 residues. V gave up 1 base and J gave up 7 bases; unmatched junction bases: 6. CDR3 in amino acids: CASSQALQGSGYTF. As DNA, the CDR3 is TGTGCCAGCAGCCAAGCGCTACAGGGGTCTGGCTACACCTTC.

The chain uses TRBV25-1 and TRBJ2-5; 7 nucleotides match TRBD2. The CDR3 spans 14 residues. From germline, CDR1 is MGHDK and CDR2 SYGVNS. Trimming at V came to 3 bases and at J to 5 bases, leaving 6 bases not matched to a gene. This chain's CDR3 is CASSEVGLTETQYF. The CDR3, as DNA: TGTGCCAGCAGTGAGGTGGGACTAACGGAGACCCAGTACTTC. Variable domain in full (rest from reference TRBV25-1 and TRBJ2-5): EADIYQTPRYLVIGTGKKITLECSQTMGHDKMYWYQQDPGMELHLIHYSYGVNSTEKGDLSSESTVSRIRTEHFPLTLESARPSHTSQYLCASSEVGLTETQYFGPGTRLLVL.

The chain links TRBV28 to TRBJ1-2; D is ambiguous. Germline CDR1 is MDHEN and CDR2 is SYDVKM. There are 16 residues in the CDR3. V lost 6 bases, J lost 1 base, and 18 bases lay in between. CDR3 residues: CASSPPWGRGNYGYTF. In DNA form, the CDR3 reads TGTGCCAGCAGCCCACCATGGGGTCGGGGTAACTATGGCTACACCTTC.

This clone has only one observation. J is TRBJ2-3 and V is TRBV27, with D possibly TRBD1 on 5 matching bases. Trimming left V 6 bases short and J 2 bases short, with 12 bases between. Germline V lookup: CDR1 MNHEY, CDR2 SMNVEV (reference sequence). The CDR3 loop spans 14 amino acids. CDR3 nucleotide sequence: TGTGCCAGCAGGACAGACCGGCCCACAGATACGCAGTATTTT. It encodes CASRTDRPTDTQYF.